Below are 29 T cell receptor beta chains sequenced from a single sample in a study of blood T cell repertoires in COVID-19. TCRdb's table, derived via immunoSEQ multiplex PCR, lists solely in-frame clones and lacks some. The sample yields 65,000 to 70,000 clones, roughly three quarters seen once. The sample was peripheral blood. The receptors originated from a human donor in a cohort sampled during active COVID-19.

The V gene is TRBV19, the J gene TRBJ2-7; D gene uncertain. The germline gives CDR1 LNHDA, CDR2 SQIVND (reference sequence). The V and J ends lost 1 base and 7 bases respectively, with 11 bases between them. The CDR3 runs 13 residues. CDR3 bases: TGTGCCAGTAGTATAGTTAGTTTCGGTGAGCAGTACTTC. Its protein is CASSIVSFGEQYF.

The chain is built from TRBV12-3 or TRBV12-4 and TRBJ1-4; D may be TRBD1 (5 bases). The CDR3 is made up of 12 amino acids. V was cut by 2 bases and J by 8 bases, with 6 bases left in between. The CDR3 protein is CASSLRQEKLFF. CDR3 DNA sequence: TGTGCCAGCAGTTTAAGACAGGAAAAACTGTTTTTT.

The chain is built from TRBV7-2 and TRBJ2-7, with 9 positions matching TRBD1. Unmatched junction bases numbered 3, after V lost 0 bases and J lost 3 bases. The CDR3 runs 15 residues. Germline V gene lookup returns CDR1 SGHTA and CDR2 FQGNSA. CDR3 DNA sequence: TGTGCCAGCAGCTTAGCGCCGGACAGGGGCTACGAGCAGTACTTC. This gives the protein CASSLAPDRGYEQYF.

This rearrangement joins TRBV28 to TRBJ2-3, with TRBD1 as a possible D gene (6 bases). The CDR3 loop spans 14 amino acids. Germline CDR1 and CDR2: MDHEN and SYDVKM. Trimming shortened V by 1 base and J by 7 bases, and 12 bases separated the two germline ends. The CDR3 bases are TGTGCCAGCAGTTTATCAGGGGAAATACATACGCAGTATTTT. Protein product: CASSLSGEIHTQYF.

The V gene is TRBV19, the J gene TRBJ2-2; weak D call: TRBD2 (6 bases). Germline-derived CDR1 and CDR2 are LNHDA and SQIVND (reference sequence). V was trimmed by 1 base and J by 4 bases, leaving 10 bases between them. The CDR3 extends over 15 amino acids. CDR3 bases: TGTGCCAGTAGTATAGGGAGGGTTGGCACCGGGGAGCTGTTTTTT. It codes for CASSIGRVGTGELFF.

The V gene is TRBV7-2, the J gene TRBJ2-7; D call uncertain. Trimming removed 1 base at V and 3 bases at J, with 10 bases between. CDR1 is SGHTA, CDR2 FQGNSA, per germline. The CDR3 is 14 amino acids. The CDR3 DNA reads TGTGCCAGCAGCTTAGATGGAGCTTACTACGAGCAGTACTTC. Its translation is CASSLDGAYYEQYF. Variable domain in full (rest from reference TRBV7-2 and TRBJ2-7): GAGVSQSPSNKVTEKGKDVELRCDPISGHTALYWYRQSLGQGLEFLIYFQGNSAPDKSGLPSDRFSAERTGGSVSTLTIQRTQQEDSAVYLCASSLDGAYYEQYFGPGTRLTVT.

This chain links TRBV24-1 with TRBJ1-2; D perhaps matches TRBD1 (5 bases). Trimming removed 4 bases from V and 4 bases from J, with 12 bases in between. CDR1 and CDR2 from the germline V gene are KGHDR and SFDVKD. There are 14 residues in the CDR3. CDR3 protein: CATSDRGTFYGYTF. CDR3 DNA: TGTGCCACCAGTGACCGCGGGACCTTCTATGGCTACACCTTC.

The genes are TRBV6-6 and TRBJ1-1; 7 positions agree with TRBD1. The CDR3 contains 16 residues. The junction had 10 bases not matched to a gene; V was cut back by 2 bases and J by 4 bases. Germline CDR1 is MNHNY and CDR2 is SVGAGI (reference sequence). The CDR3 region has the DNA TGTGCCAGCAGTTACCTCATACAGGGGTTGAGCACTGAAGCTTTCTTT. Translation gives CASSYLIQGLSTEAFF.

CDR3 sequence: CASSPGGLAGADTQYF. CDR3 bases: TGTGCCAGCAGCCCGGGAGGACTAGCGGGGGCAGATACGCAGTATTTT. V usage is TRBV5-4 and J usage is TRBJ2-3, with 13 bases identical to TRBD2. The CDR3 length is 16 residues. Per the germline V gene, CDR1 is SGHNT and CDR2 is YYREEE (reference sequence). V trimming: 4 bases; J trimming: 4 bases; junction bases outside the gene matches: 6.

The rearrangement links TRBV7-9 to TRBJ2-2; D is unresolved. CDR1 SEHNR and CDR2 FQNEAQ come from the germline V gene (reference sequence). The V gene lost 1 base and the J gene lost 5 bases, with 8 bases spanning the gap. CDR3 length: 14 amino acids. In nucleotides, the CDR3 is TGTGCCAGCAGCTTAGTGACACTTACCGGGGAGCTGTTTTTT. Translating it yields CASSLVTLTGELFF.

J is TRBJ2-3 and V is TRBV19; TRBD2 agrees at 9 bases. CDR1 is LNHDA and CDR2 is SQIVND in the germline V gene (reference sequence). Germline trimming cut 7 bases from V and 6 bases from J; bases unmatched to any gene: 14. CDR3 length: 16 residues. DNA of the CDR3: TGTGCCAGTACCCCCCTAGCGGGGAGCTCCGCGGATACGCAGTATTTT. Amino acid sequence: CASTPLAGSSADTQYF.

The chain couples TRBV9 to TRBJ2-3; no clear D gene. The germline CDR1 and CDR2 sequences are SGDLS and YYNGEE. This CDR3 comprises 12 residues. V lost 1 base and J lost 4, with 4 bases in between. The CDR3 region has the DNA TGTGCCAGCAGCGTATCAGCAGATACGCAGTATTTT. Translating it yields CASSVSADTQYF.

This chain joins TRBV9 and TRBJ2-5, with 13 bases fitting TRBD2. Germline CDR1 SGDLS, CDR2 YYNGEE. This CDR3 is built from 17 residues. J lost 2 bases, V lost 0 bases, and 4 bases had no gene match. CDR3 coding DNA: TGTGCCAGCAGCGTAGGGACTAGCGGGAGTAGACAAGAGACCCAGTACTTC. It specifies CASSVGTSGSRQETQYF.

The chain employs TRBV28 and TRBJ1-4; TRBD1 might be the D (6 bases). Trimming pared 7 bases from V and 0 bases from J, leaving 9 bases between. Germline CDR1 reads MDHEN; CDR2 reads SYDVKM. The CDR3 runs to 14 residues. The CDR3 reads CASIEGATNEKLFF. In DNA, the CDR3 is TGTGCCAGCATTGAGGGGGCAACTAATGAAAAACTGTTTTTT.

CDR3 protein: CASSYYLPDRESYTF. CDR3 DNA: TGTGCCAGCAGTTACTACTTACCGGACAGGGAGAGTTACACCTTC. The rearrangement uses TRBV6-5 and TRBJ1-2; 8 nucleotides agree with TRBD1. Per germline, CDR1 MNHEY and CDR2 SVGAGI. The CDR3 is 15 residues long. Unmatched junction bases numbered 12, after V lost 1 base and J lost 11 bases.

J is TRBJ2-7 and V is TRBV18; 11 nucleotides match TRBD2. This CDR3 has 16 residues. In germline, CDR1 is KGHSH, CDR2 LQKENI. J was trimmed by 3 bases and V by 4 bases; bases with no gene match: 8. The CDR3 loop reads CASSRESSGGIYEQYF. The CDR3 DNA reads as TGTGCCAGCTCACGGGAGTCTAGCGGGGGGATCTACGAGCAGTACTTC.

The chain links TRBV3-1 (or the pseudogene TRBV3-2) to TRBJ1-3, with D maybe TRBD1 (6 bases). Germline CDR1 is LGHDT and CDR2 is YNNKEL (reference sequence). V was shortened by 1 base and J by 3 bases, with 13 bases between the two germline ends. The CDR3 consists of 16 residues. The CDR3 here is CASSQVQGLVGNTIYF. CDR3 coding DNA: TGTGCCAGCAGCCAAGTTCAGGGGCTCGTTGGAAACACCATATATTTT.

The chain employs TRBV18 and TRBJ2-1, with a tentative D call TRBD1 (6 bases). The CDR3 loop spans 15 amino acids. In germline, CDR1 is KGHSH, CDR2 LQKENI. V shed 1 base and J shed 6 bases, with 13 bases lying between them. The CDR3 DNA reads TGTGCCAGCTCACCACTGAATTCAGGGGCCAATGAGCAGTTCTTC. It codes for CASSPLNSGANEQFF.

The gene calls are TRBV6-5 and TRBJ2-3; D might be TRBD2 (5 bases). In germline, CDR1 is MNHEY, CDR2 SVGAGI. Trimming pared 6 bases from V and 3 bases from J, leaving 13 bases between. The CDR3 totals 14 residues. The CDR3 sequence: CASRGEGLTDTQYF. CDR3 coding DNA: TGTGCCAGCAGGGGCGAGGGCCTGACAGATACGCAGTATTTT.

This clone turned up a few times. The chain couples TRBV19 to TRBJ1-5; 8 bases map to TRBD1. Trimming removed 9 bases from V and 0 bases from J; junction bases left unmatched: 13. This CDR3 spans 17 amino acids. From germline, CDR1 is LNHDA and CDR2 SQIVND (reference sequence). The CDR3 DNA is TGTGCCAGCGCCGGGACAGGTCCCCGCTATAGCAATCAGCCCCAGCATTTT. Translated: CASAGTGPRYSNQPQHF.

This sequence joins TRBV2 and TRBJ1-5, with a tentative D call TRBD1 (6 bases). Trimming took 7 bases from V and 4 from J, leaving 11 bases between them. There are 13 residues in the CDR3. Germline V CDR1 and CDR2: SNHLY, FYNNEI. CDR3 in amino acids: CASTPQGNQPQHF. CDR3 in DNA: TGTGCCAGCACGCCCCAGGGGAATCAGCCCCAGCATTTT.

CDR3 sequence: CAWSVGSSGVSYNEQFF. The CDR3 DNA reads TGTGCCTGGAGTGTAGGGAGTAGCGGGGTCTCCTACAATGAGCAGTTCTTC. This sequence joins TRBV30 and TRBJ2-1; the match to TRBD2 covers 8 bases. V was clipped by 0 bases and J by 0 bases; unmatched bases: 7. Looked up from germline, CDR1 is GTSNPN and CDR2 is SVGIG (reference sequence). The CDR3 has 17 residues.

This clone was seen only a few times. The chain links TRBV7-9 to TRBJ1-2; possibly TRBD1 for D (6 bases). This CDR3 spans 14 amino acids. Germline values: CDR1 SEHNR, CDR2 FQNEAQ (reference sequence). The V end lost 5 bases, the J end lost 0 bases, and 10 bases lay between the germline ends. The CDR3 DNA reads TGTGCCAGCAGCCCAACAGGGTCTAACTATGGCTACACCTTC. Translating it yields CASSPTGSNYGYTF. The full variable domain, in which reference TRBV7-9 and TRBJ1-2 provide the parts outside the CDR3, is DTGVSQNPRHKITKRGQNVTFRCDPISEHNRLYWYRQTLGQGPEFLTYFQNEAQLEKSRLLSDRFSAERPKGSFSTLEIQRTEQGDSAMYLCASSPTGSNYGYTFGSGTRLTVV.

The V call is TRBV5-1, the J call TRBJ2-7; 10 bases fit TRBD1. Germline CDR1 is SGHRS and CDR2 is YFSETQ. V lost 5 bases and J lost 5; bases outside the gene matches: 7. The CDR3 has 14 residues. The CDR3 reads CASRMGTGAHEQYF. In nucleotides, the CDR3 is TGCGCCAGCAGGATGGGGACAGGGGCCCACGAGCAGTACTTC.

This clone was counted only a few times. This rearrangement joins TRBV27 to TRBJ2-7, with D perhaps TRBD1 (5 bases). The V gene's germline CDR1 is MNHEY and CDR2 SMNVEV (reference sequence). V was pared by 5 bases and J by 6 bases, with 20 bases between. CDR3 length: 15 amino acids. CDR3 sequence (DNA): TGTGCCAGCAGTGCCTCCGGACCGTGGGGCGGCGAGCAGTACTTC. This encodes CASSASGPWGGEQYF.

CDR3 protein: CASSESRGLNSPLHF. CDR3 nucleotides: TGTGCCAGCAGTGAAAGCAGGGGCCTCAATTCACCCCTCCACTTT. The chain links TRBV2 to TRBJ1-6, with a weak D call TRBD1 (6 bases). Trimming took 2 bases from V and 7 from J, leaving 12 bases between them. There are 15 residues in the CDR3. Germline loops: CDR1 SNHLY, CDR2 FYNNEI.

The rearrangement links TRBV5-4 to TRBJ2-5; D not resolved. This CDR3 comprises 13 residues. V lost 0 bases, J lost 2 bases, and 5 bases lay in between. Looked up from germline, CDR1 is SGHNT and CDR2 is YYREEE (reference sequence). As DNA, the CDR3 is TGTGCCAGCAGCTTGGGCTATCAAGAGACCCAGTACTTC. Amino acid sequence: CASSLGYQETQYF.

Comments on this clone: The same CDR3 can be traced to other DNA sequences in this sample. The J gene is TRBJ2-1, the V gene TRBV5-1; 10 bases are shared with TRBD1. The V gene end was trimmed by 4 bases and the J gene end by 5 bases; junction bases not matched to a gene: 6. Per germline, CDR1 SGHRS and CDR2 YFSETQ. The CDR3 covers 15 residues. The CDR3 region is CASSLGTGEHNEQFF. Written as DNA, the CDR3 is TGCGCCAGCAGCCTCGGGACAGGGGAGCACAATGAGCAGTTCTTC.

The gene calls are TRBV6-2 or TRBV6-3 and TRBJ2-3; D gene uncertain. The germline V and J ends were trimmed by 2 bases and 6 bases, with 12 bases remaining between them. CDR1 is MNHEY and CDR2 is SVGEGT in the germline V gene. This CDR3 comprises 14 residues. The CDR3 region is CASSYGLPRDTQYF. CDR3 DNA: TGTGCCAGCAGTTACGGTCTTCCCAGGGATACGCAGTATTTT.